The 32 T cell receptor beta chains given below trace back to one sample, sequenced in a study of blood T cells in healthy people across ages. Primers used in a second PCR of about 6 to 12 cycles were a sample-barcoded 5' primer and a J-beta primer mix. TCRdb itself ran the 5' RACE reads through MiXCR, one entry per CDR3 protein. This sample has 700,000 to 850,000 distinct CDR3 sequences, with under 40% found just once. The sequencing sample was made of blood. These receptors came from a man in his late teens or twenties in good health.

The rearrangement uses TRBV7-2 and TRBJ2-3, with a tentative D call TRBD1 (6 bases). CDR3 length: 13 amino acids. The germline V gene encodes CDR1 SGHTA and CDR2 FQGNSA. V dropped 3 bases and J dropped 8 bases, with 12 bases sitting between them. This CDR3 is CASSFQGRGTQYF. The CDR3 coding sequence is TGTGCCAGCAGCTTCCAGGGGCGAGGTACGCAGTATTTT.

Points on this clonotype: At one end the junction does not follow the germline gene, possibly because of a read error. The CDR3 DNA follows: TGCAGTGCTTCTAGCGGGGGGAAACTTTACAATGAGCAGTGCTTC. Translating it yields CSASSGGKLYNEQCF. The V and J genes are TRBV20-1 and TRBJ2-1; TRBD2 matches at 11 bases. The CDR3 sequence is 15 residues long. CDR1 and CDR2 from the germline V gene are DFQATT and SNEGSKA (reference sequence).

A word on this clonotype: Its ends do not fully match the called genes, so a read error is possible. The J gene is TRBJ2-6, the V gene TRBV7-2; D possibly corresponds to TRBD1 (5 bases). The CDR3 is 17 residues long. Germline CDR1 SGHTA, CDR2 FQGNSA. The DNA for the CDR3 is TGTGCCAGCAGCTTTATGGGCCTTCGCTCTGGGGCCAACGCCCTGACTTTC. Residues: CASSFMGLRSGANALTF.

This clonotype showed up just a few times. In DNA form, the CDR3 reads TGTGCCAGCAGGGGGGACAGGGCCTCCTACAATGAGCAGTTCTTC. This gives the protein CASRGDRASYNEQFF. V gene TRBV2 combines with J gene TRBJ2-1, with 9 nucleotides matching TRBD1. With V trimmed by 6 bases and J by 0 bases, 3 bases remained unmatched. The CDR3 is 15 residues long. Looked up from germline, CDR1 is SNHLY and CDR2 is FYNNEI.

With regard to this clonotype: Its ends do not fully match the called genes, so a read error is possible. The chain combines TRBV6-5 with TRBJ2-1, with D perhaps given as TRBD1 or TRBD2 (5 bases each). CDR1 MNHEY and CDR2 SVGAGI come from the germline V gene. CDR3 length equals 14 residues. DNA of the CDR3: TGTACCAGCAGTGCGTGGGACCGTTCTGATGAGCAGTTCTTC. Translation gives CTSSAWDRSDEQFF.

This clonotype was counted a few times. The rearrangement joins TRBV5-1 to TRBJ2-4; D is ambiguous. This CDR3 is built from 14 residues. The germline CDR1 and CDR2 sequences are SGHRS and YFSETQ. V lost 0 bases and J 5 bases, leaving 9 bases between the germline ends. CDR3 protein: CASSLGAEENIQYF. The CDR3 nucleotides read TGCGCCAGCAGCTTGGGGGCAGAGGAAAACATTCAGTACTTC.

Concerning this clonotype itself: At one end the junction does not follow the germline gene, possibly because of a read error. This chain's CDR3 is CASRIRETNSSLHF. CDR3 DNA sequence: TGTGCCAGCAGGATACGGGAGACTAATTCATCCCTCCACTTT. The V gene is TRBV12-3 or TRBV12-4, the J gene TRBJ1-6, with no clear D. The CDR3 contains 14 residues.

This clonotype was seen only a few times. This sequence joins TRBV20-1 and TRBJ2-3; the match to TRBD2 covers 15 bases. V lost 5 bases and J lost 4; bases outside the gene matches: 4. The CDR3 runs to 15 residues. Germline assignment: CDR1 DFQATT and CDR2 SNEGSKA (reference sequence). The CDR3 DNA is TGCAGTGCTCCGCGGACTAGCGGGGGGGCAGATACGCAGTATTTT. This sequence encodes CSAPRTSGGADTQYF.

This clonotype appeared a few times. The chain recombines TRBV12-3 or TRBV12-4 with TRBJ2-1; D could derive from TRBD1 or TRBD2 (5 bases each). CDR3 size: 14 residues. V shed 7 bases and J shed 8 bases, with 18 bases lying between them. The CDR3 nucleotides are TGTGCCAGCATGGGGCGGTCCGGGATCCATGAGCAGTTCTTC. Its protein is CASMGRSGIHEQFF.

The rearrangement joins TRBV6-1 to TRBJ2-5; no reliable D call. CDR3 size: 12 residues. Trimming shortened V by 2 bases and J by 5 bases, and 6 bases separated the two germline ends. Germline loops: CDR1 MNHNS, CDR2 SASEGT. In DNA, the CDR3 is TGTGCCAGCAGTGAAAAGTGGGAGACCCAGTACTTC. Translating it yields CASSEKWETQYF.

The chain joins TRBV3-1 to TRBJ1-1; TRBD1 matches 7 bases. CDR3 length: 16 amino acids. With 3 bases clipped from V and 1 base from J, the junction kept 8 bases outside the gene matches. Germline-derived CDR1 and CDR2 are LGHDT and YNNKEL (reference sequence). CDR3 nucleotides: TGTGCCAGCAGCCAGGCCGGGGACAGATGGAACACTGAAGCTTTCTTT. Protein product: CASSQAGDRWNTEAFF.

The sample holds a few counts of this clonotype. The CDR3 DNA sequence: TGCGCCAGCAGCTTGTTAGGTAGCGGGGTGACAGATACGCAGTATTTT. This gives the protein CASSLLGSGVTDTQYF. This chain connects TRBV5-1 to TRBJ2-3; 8 nucleotides align to TRBD2. Trimming at V came to 1 base and at J to 3 bases, leaving 7 bases not matched to a gene. Germline V gene data show CDR1 as SGHRS and CDR2 as YFSETQ. This CDR3 is 16 amino acids long.

The chain has TRBV29-1 and TRBJ2-3, with 7 bases identical to TRBD1. The germline V gene has CDR1 SQVTM and CDR2 ANQGSEA. J was trimmed by 4 bases and V by 6 bases; bases with no gene match: 7. The CDR3 has 13 amino acids. CDR3 coding DNA: TGCAGCGTGGGCTTAAGGGGGCCAGATACGCAGTATTTT. Translating gives CSVGLRGPDTQYF.

This clonotype was picked up many times. J is TRBJ2-3 and V is TRBV6-6, with D perhaps TRBD1 or TRBD2 (5 bases each). Germline V lookup: CDR1 MNHNY, CDR2 SVGAGI (reference sequence). CDR3 length equals 11 residues. V was shortened by 8 bases and J by 6 bases, with 9 bases between the two germline ends. The CDR3 loop reads CASGEGDTQYF. CDR3 nucleotides: TGTGCCAGCGGAGAGGGGGATACGCAGTATTTT.

This clonotype has only one observation. This chain joins TRBV12-3 or TRBV12-4 and TRBJ1-5; D gene uncertain. The CDR3 is 15 amino acids. V was trimmed by 6 bases and J by 0 bases, leaving 12 bases between them. Written as DNA, the CDR3 is TGTGCCAGCAGCCCCAGACATATTAGCAATCAGCCCCAGCATTTT. Amino acids: CASSPRHISNQPQHF.

V and J are TRBV12-3 or TRBV12-4 and TRBJ2-1, with D uncertain. V lost 4 bases and J lost 0, with 13 bases in between. The CDR3 covers 16 residues. The DNA of the CDR3 is TGTGCCAGCAGTTCGGACCGGCCAGTCTCCTACAATGAGCAGTTCTTC. Protein: CASSSDRPVSYNEQFF.

A few counts support this clonotype. The chain links TRBV10-3 to TRBJ1-2; D not resolved. Between the trimmed V and J ends, which lost 7 bases and 1 base, there was a span of 7 bases. There are 12 residues in the CDR3. The germline V gene encodes CDR1 ENHRY and CDR2 SYGVKD. The DNA for the CDR3 is TGTGCCATCATGGAAGATAACTATGGCTACACCTTC. It encodes CAIMEDNYGYTF.

The chain uses TRBV7-2 and TRBJ2-7, with D tentatively TRBD2 (5 bases). Germline V gene sequence: CDR1 SGHTA, CDR2 FQGNSA. Trimming removed 1 base at V and 7 bases at J, with 14 bases between. The CDR3 sequence is 14 residues long. The DNA of the CDR3 is TGTGCCAGCAGCTTAGGGAACAGCGGCGGTGAGCAGTACTTC. Its translation is CASSLGNSGGEQYF.

This clonotype was seen at least ten times. This chain uses TRBV5-1 with TRBJ2-7, with unresolved D. Germline V gene data show CDR1 as SGHRS and CDR2 as YFSETQ. This CDR3 comprises 13 residues. V lost 2 bases and J lost 4, with 10 bases in between. The CDR3 DNA follows: TGCGCCAGCAGCTTCACGGATTCTTACGAGCAGTACTTC. As protein: CASSFTDSYEQYF.

This sequence joins TRBV21-1 and TRBJ1-2. TRBV21-1 is a pseudogene. The CDR3 totals 15 residues. The CDR3 DNA sequence: TGTGCCAGCAGCCCCGCTGAAGGGGCAGACTATGGCTACACCTTC. It yields the protein CASSPAEGADYGYTF.

The CDR3: CASSEGGLADYNEQYF. As DNA, the CDR3 is TGTGCCAGCAGCGAGGGGGGACTAGCTGACTACAATGAGCAGTACTTC. The chain recombines TRBV11-1 with TRBJ2-1; TRBD2 matches at 9 bases. The J call may be mistaken, given a closer DNA end match to TRBJ2-7. Germline loops: CDR1 SGHAT, CDR2 FQDESV (reference sequence). The CDR3 contains 16 residues.

The V call is TRBV3-1, the J call TRBJ1-5, with D maybe TRBD1 (5 bases). The CDR3 loop spans 15 amino acids. In germline, CDR1 is LGHDT, CDR2 YNNKEL (reference sequence). Trimming took off 8 bases at V and 4 bases at J, with 18 bases between the two ends. CDR3 sequence reads: CASSYGAVGNQPQHF. DNA of the CDR3: TGTGCCAGCTCGTACGGGGCCGTGGGGAATCAGCCCCAGCATTTT.

The chain uses TRBV5-1 and TRBJ1-1; D is ambiguous. Trimming stripped 0 bases from V and 5 bases from J, with 20 bases between. From germline, CDR1 is SGHRS and CDR2 YFSETQ. The CDR3 is made up of 17 amino acids. The CDR3 DNA follows: TGCGCCAGCAGCTTGGAAGGTCGGGTCAACGGGGAGACTGAAGCTTTCTTT. Protein sequence: CASSLEGRVNGETEAFF.

This clonotype was detected only a few times. The rearrangement uses TRBV9 and TRBJ1-4; D remains ambiguous. Germline CDR1 reads SGDLS; CDR2 reads YYNGEE. V lost 4 bases to trimming and J lost 0 bases, with 16 bases between them. This CDR3 is built from 17 residues. CDR3 amino acids: CASSPEAGIATNEKLFF. The DNA of the CDR3 is TGTGCCAGCAGCCCCGAGGCGGGGATTGCAACTAATGAAAAACTGTTTTTT.

This clonotype was counted a few times. The V and J genes are TRBV7-2 and TRBJ2-2; TRBD2 might be the D (5 bases). CDR3 length: 15 residues. The V gene's germline CDR1 is SGHTA and CDR2 FQGNSA. V lost 7 bases, J lost 0 bases, and 12 bases lay in between. CDR3 region: CASIPPGTNTGELFF. CDR3 DNA: TGTGCCAGCATCCCCCCGGGGACGAACACCGGGGAGCTGTTTTTT.

This clonotype was counted many times. The chain is built from TRBV20-1 and TRBJ2-7, with D unresolved. Trimming removed 2 bases from V and 0 bases from J, with 8 bases in between. CDR1 DFQATT and CDR2 SNEGSKA come from the germline V gene (reference sequence). This CDR3 is 13 amino acids long. CDR3 sequence (DNA): TGCAGTGCTAGAAGTTACAGCTCCTACGAGCAGTACTTC. Translation gives CSARSYSSYEQYF.

The rearrangement uses TRBV10-3 and TRBJ2-7; 12 bases agree with TRBD1. The CDR3 length is 15 residues. Germline CDR1 is ENHRY and CDR2 is SYGVKD. V shed 6 bases, J shed 2 bases, and the junction held 5 bases outside the gene matches. Written as DNA, the CDR3 is TGTGCCATCAGAACCGGGACAGGGGGCCCCTACGAGCAGTACTTC. Its translation is CAIRTGTGGPYEQYF.

This clonotype was counted only a few times. This sequence joins TRBV29-1 and TRBJ1-2, with TRBD1 as a possible D gene (5 bases). This CDR3 contains 11 residues. Germline values: CDR1 SQVTM, CDR2 ANQGSEA. V was clipped by 5 bases and J by 8 bases, with 12 bases between them. The chain's CDR3 is CSVPRGRGYTF. CDR3 bases: TGCAGCGTTCCCCGGGGCCGGGGCTACACCTTC.

In regard to this clonotype: A much larger clone is a single base away; this may be a read error. The chain combines TRBV7-9 with TRBJ1-5; D is ambiguous. V was pared by 5 bases and J by 1 base, with 12 bases between. Germline V gene lookup returns CDR1 SEHNR and CDR2 FQNEAQ (reference sequence). The CDR3 sequence is 15 residues long. Here the CDR3 DNA reads TGTGCCAGCAGCCGCTATGGAGGGAGCAATCAGCCCCAGCATTTT. Residues: CASSRYGGSNQPQHF.

The chain combines TRBV28 with TRBJ1-2; no definite D call. The CDR3 loop spans 10 amino acids. V dropped 5 bases and J dropped 7 bases, with 5 bases sitting between them. Germline CDR1 MDHEN, CDR2 SYDVKM. For the CDR3, the DNA is TGTGCCAGCAGTCGGGGTGGCTACACCTTC. Encoded protein: CASSRGGYTF.

With regard to this clonotype: A read error may explain this, as a much larger clone is one base away. This sequence joins TRBV9 and TRBJ2-1, with D possibly being TRBD2 (5 bases). Germline loops: CDR1 SGDLS, CDR2 YYNGEE. The CDR3 is 10 amino acids. This CDR3 is CVSSGDEQFF. The CDR3 region has the DNA TGTGTCAGCAGCGGAGATGAGCAGTTCTTC.

The CDR3 DNA follows: TGTGCCAGTGCTCAAATGAACACTGAAGCTTTCTTT. This encodes CASAQMNTEAFF. The rearrangement uses TRBV7-9 and TRBJ1-1; D gene unclear. The CDR3 is 12 residues long. Germline CDR1 and CDR2: SEHNR and FQNEAQ (reference sequence). Trimming pared 9 bases from V and 0 bases from J, leaving 8 bases between.